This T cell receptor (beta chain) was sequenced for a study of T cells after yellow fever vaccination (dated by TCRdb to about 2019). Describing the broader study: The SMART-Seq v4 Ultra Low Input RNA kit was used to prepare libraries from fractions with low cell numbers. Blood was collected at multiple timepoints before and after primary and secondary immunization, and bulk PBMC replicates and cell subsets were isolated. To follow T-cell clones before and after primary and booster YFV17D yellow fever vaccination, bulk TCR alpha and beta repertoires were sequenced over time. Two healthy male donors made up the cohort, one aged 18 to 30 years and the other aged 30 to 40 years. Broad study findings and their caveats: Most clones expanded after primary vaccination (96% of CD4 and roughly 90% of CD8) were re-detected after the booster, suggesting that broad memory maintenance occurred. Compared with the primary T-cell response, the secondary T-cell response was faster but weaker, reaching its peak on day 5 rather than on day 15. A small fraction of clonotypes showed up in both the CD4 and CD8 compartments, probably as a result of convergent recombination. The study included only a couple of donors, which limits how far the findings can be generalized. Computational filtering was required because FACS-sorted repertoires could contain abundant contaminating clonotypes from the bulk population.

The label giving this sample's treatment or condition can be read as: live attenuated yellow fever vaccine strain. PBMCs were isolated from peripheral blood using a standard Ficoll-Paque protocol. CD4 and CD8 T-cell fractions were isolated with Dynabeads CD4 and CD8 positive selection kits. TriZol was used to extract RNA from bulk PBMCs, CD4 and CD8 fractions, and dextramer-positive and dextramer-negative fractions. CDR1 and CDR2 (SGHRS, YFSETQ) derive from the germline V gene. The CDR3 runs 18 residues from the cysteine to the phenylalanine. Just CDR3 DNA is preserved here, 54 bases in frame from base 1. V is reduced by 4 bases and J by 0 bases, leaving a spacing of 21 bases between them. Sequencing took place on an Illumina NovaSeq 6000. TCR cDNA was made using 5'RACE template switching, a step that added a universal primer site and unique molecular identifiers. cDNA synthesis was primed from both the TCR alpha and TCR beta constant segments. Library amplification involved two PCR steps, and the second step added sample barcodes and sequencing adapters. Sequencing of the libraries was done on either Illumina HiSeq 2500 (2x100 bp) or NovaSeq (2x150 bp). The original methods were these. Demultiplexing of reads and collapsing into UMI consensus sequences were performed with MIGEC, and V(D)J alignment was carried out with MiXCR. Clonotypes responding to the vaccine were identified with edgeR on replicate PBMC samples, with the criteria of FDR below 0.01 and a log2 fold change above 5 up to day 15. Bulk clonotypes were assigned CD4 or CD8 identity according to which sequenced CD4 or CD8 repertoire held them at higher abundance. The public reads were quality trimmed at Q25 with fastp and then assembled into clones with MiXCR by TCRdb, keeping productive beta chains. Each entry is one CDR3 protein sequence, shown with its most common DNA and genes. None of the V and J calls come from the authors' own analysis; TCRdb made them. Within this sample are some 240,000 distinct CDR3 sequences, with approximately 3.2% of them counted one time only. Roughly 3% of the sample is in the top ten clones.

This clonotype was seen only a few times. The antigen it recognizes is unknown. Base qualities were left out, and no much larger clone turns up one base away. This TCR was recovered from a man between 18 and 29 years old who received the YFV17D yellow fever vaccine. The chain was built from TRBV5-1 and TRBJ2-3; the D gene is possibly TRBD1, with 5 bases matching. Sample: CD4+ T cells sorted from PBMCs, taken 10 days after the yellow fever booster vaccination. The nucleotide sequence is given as TGCGCCAGCAGCGCCCCAGGGTCAGCGCGAACTAGCACAGATACGCAGTATTTT. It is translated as CASSAPGSARTSTDTQYF.